The clone carrying this T cell receptor (beta chain) was recorded only once. No antigen is known for it. TCR beta library input comprised roughly 1.8 micrograms of genomic DNA from cryopreserved PBMCs. With 3 bases removed from V and 11 bases from J, the gap between germline ends came to 17 bases. CDR1 and CDR2 (germline): SGHKS, YYEKEE (reference sequence). The CDR3 spans 13 residues. This sample stems from a study of cytotoxic CD8 clonotypes in ibrutinib-treated CLL. Findings and limits, study-wide: Public clonotypes occurred uncommonly; on treatment, they contracted or remained stable. An increase in clonality occurred at ibrutinib response, followed by a return toward baseline at progression.

The planned depth of sequencing spanned 1 in 200,000 to 1 in 1 million T cells. Here immunoSEQ multiplex PCR was the method, and the copy in TCRdb shows in-frame clones only, minus some. The data show around 200,000 clones, about four fifths seen once. This specimen was PBMCs, taken after 12 months of ibrutinib treatment. V is TRBV5-5 and J is TRBJ1-1; weak D call: TRBD1 (6 bases). This sequence was found in a human donor with chronic lymphocytic leukemia. The CDR3 nucleotides read TGTGCCAGCAGCTCCGGACAGCTTCAAAGGGCTTTCTTT. This gives the protein CASSSGQLQRAFF.